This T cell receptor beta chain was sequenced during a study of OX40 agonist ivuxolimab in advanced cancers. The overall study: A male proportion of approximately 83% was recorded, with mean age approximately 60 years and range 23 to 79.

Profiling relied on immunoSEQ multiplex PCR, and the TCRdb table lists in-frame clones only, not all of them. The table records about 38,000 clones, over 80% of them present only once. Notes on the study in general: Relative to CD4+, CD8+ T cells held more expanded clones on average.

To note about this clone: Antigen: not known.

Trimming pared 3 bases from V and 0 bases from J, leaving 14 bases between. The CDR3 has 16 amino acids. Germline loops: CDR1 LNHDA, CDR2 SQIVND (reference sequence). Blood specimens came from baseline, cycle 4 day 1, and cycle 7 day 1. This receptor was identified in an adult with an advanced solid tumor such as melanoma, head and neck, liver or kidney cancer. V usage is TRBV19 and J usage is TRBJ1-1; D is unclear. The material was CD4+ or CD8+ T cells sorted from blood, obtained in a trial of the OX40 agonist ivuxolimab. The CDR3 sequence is CASSISFRNMNTEAFF. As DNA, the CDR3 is TGTGCCAGTAGTATTTCTTTCCGGAACATGAACACTGAAGCTTTCTTT.